A single sample gave rise to the 22 T cell receptor beta chains below, sequenced in a study of T cell responses to AZD1222 COVID-19 vaccine. Repertoires were generated with immunoSEQ multiplex PCR, while TCRdb's copy carries only in-frame clones and drops some. The sample has around 140,000 clones, approximately 91% seen once; the top ten hold 4.5% to 5.5%. Sequenced here: peripheral blood, sampled 28 days after the second dose of the MenACWY control vaccine. The source is an adult who received the MenACWY meningococcal vaccine as a control.

The chain combines TRBV5-5 with TRBJ2-7, with TRBD1 matching 8 bases. There are 13 residues in the CDR3. J gave up 5 bases and V 4 bases, and 5 bases lay outside the gene matches. CDR1 is SGHKS, CDR2 YYEKEE, per germline (reference sequence). As DNA, the CDR3 is TGTGCCAGCAGCGGACAGGGTTTGAACGAGCAGTACTTC. This translates into CASSGQGLNEQYF. Together with reference TRBV5-5 and TRBJ2-7, the CDR3 gives the full variable domain: DAGVTQSPTHLIKTRGQQVTLRCSPISGHKSVSWYQQVLGQGPQFIFQYYEKEERGRGNFPDRFSARQFPNYSSELNVNALLLGDSALYLCASSGQGLNEQYFGPGTRLTVT.

This rearrangement joins TRBV9 to TRBJ2-3; 15 bases are shared with TRBD2. Trimming cost V 3 bases and J 0 bases; bases outside gene matches: 5. Germline lookup yields CDR1 SGDLS and CDR2 YYNGEE. There are 18 residues in the CDR3. This CDR3 is CASSDGTSGRYSTDTQYF. The CDR3 bases are TGTGCCAGCAGCGACGGGACTAGCGGGAGGTATAGCACAGATACGCAGTATTTT.

This clone was counted between two and nine times. The genes are TRBV29-1 and TRBJ2-1, with 9 bases matching TRBD2. CDR3 length equals 14 residues. Trimming cost V 4 bases and J 8 bases; bases outside gene matches: 9. Germline V CDR1 and CDR2: SQVTM, ANQGSEA. This CDR3 reads CSVGRERGVHEQFF. CDR3 DNA sequence: TGCAGCGTTGGTCGGGAGCGGGGGGTTCATGAGCAGTTCTTC.

This chain joins TRBV4-3 and TRBJ2-1; tentatively, D is TRBD2 (5 bases). V lost 1 base to trimming and J lost 5 bases, with 9 bases between them. CDR1 and CDR2 (germline): LGHNA, YSLEER. This CDR3 is 14 amino acids long. CDR3 sequence (DNA): TGCGCCAGCAGCCAAGTATCTAGCAACAATGAGCAGTTCTTC. Translation: CASSQVSSNNEQFF.

The rearrangement joins TRBV28 to TRBJ2-7, with 11 bases fitting TRBD2. Per germline, CDR1 MDHEN and CDR2 SYDVKM. V lost 0 bases to trimming and J lost 2 bases; unmatched junction nucleotides: 3. The CDR3 is 16 residues long. In DNA form, the CDR3 reads TGTGCCAGCAGTTTATGGGCGACTAGCGGGACCTACGAGCAGTACTTC. Its translation: CASSLWATSGTYEQYF.

The chain couples TRBV28 to TRBJ1-5; no definite D call. CDR3 length: 14 residues. Germline loops: CDR1 MDHEN, CDR2 SYDVKM. Trimming stripped 3 bases from V and 2 bases from J, with 8 bases between. Here the CDR3 DNA reads TGTGCCAGCAGTTTTCGGGTACGCAATCAGCCCCAGCATTTT. As protein: CASSFRVRNQPQHF.

This chain links TRBV15 with TRBJ1-2; D not certain. CDR3 size: 15 residues. Trimming shortened V by 0 bases and J by 8 bases, and 16 bases separated the two germline ends. Germline V gene sequence: CDR1 LNHNV, CDR2 YYDKDF (reference sequence). CDR3 nucleotide sequence: TGTGCCACCAGCAGAGATCCCGGTAAGCCGAACGGCTACACCTTC. It codes for CATSRDPGKPNGYTF. The complete variable domain, with remaining parts taken from reference TRBV15 and TRBJ1-2, reads DAMVIQNPRYQVTQFGKPVTLSCSQTLNHNVMYWYQQKSSQAPKLLFHYYDKDFNNEADTPDNFQSRRPNTSFCFLDIRSPGLGDTAMYLCATSRDPGKPNGYTFGSGTRLTVV.

The genes are TRBV28 and TRBJ2-1, with D possibly TRBD2 on 6 matching bases. Germline lookup yields CDR1 MDHEN and CDR2 SYDVKM. The V end lost 5 bases, the J end lost 0 bases, and 11 bases lay between the germline ends. This CDR3 region has 15 residues. For the CDR3, the DNA is TGTGCCAGCAGTCCATTTAGCGGCTCCTACAATGAGCAGTTCTTC. Its translation: CASSPFSGSYNEQFF. Full variable domain (rest looked up from reference TRBV28 and TRBJ2-1): DVKVTQSSRYLVKRTGEKVFLECVQDMDHENMFWYRQDPGLGLRLIYFSYDVKMKEKGDIPEGYSVSREKKERFSLILESASTNQTSMYLCASSPFSGSYNEQFFGPGTRLTVL.

CDR3 coding DNA: TGTGCCACCAAAGACGGTTCTGGTCTAAACACCATATATTTT. It translates to CATKDGSGLNTIYF. This sequence joins TRBV10-3 and TRBJ1-3; D gene ambiguous. CDR3 size: 14 residues. Germline V CDR1 and CDR2: ENHRY, SYGVKD. Trimming removed 10 bases at V and 6 bases at J, with 19 bases between.

The V and J genes are TRBV14 and TRBJ2-1; D call uncertain. The CDR3 runs 16 residues. V lost 0 bases and J 0 bases, leaving 9 bases between the germline ends. Germline CDR1 is SGHDN and CDR2 is FVKESK. The CDR3 spells CASSQESHSSYNEQFF. CDR3 bases: TGTGCCAGCAGCCAAGAGAGTCATAGCTCCTACAATGAGCAGTTCTTC.

The chain recombines TRBV3-1 (or the pseudogene TRBV3-2) with TRBJ2-7, with D perhaps matching TRBD2 (6 bases). Deletions cut 1 base from V and 3 bases from J, with 19 bases between. Germline CDR1 is LGHDT and CDR2 is YNNKEL (reference sequence). The CDR3 sequence is 17 residues long. The chain's CDR3 is CASSQAYPGTGGYEQYF. DNA for the CDR3: TGTGCCAGCAGCCAAGCCTACCCAGGGACTGGGGGCTACGAGCAGTACTTC.

The CDR3, as DNA: TGTGCCAGCAGCTCTTGGGACAGAGCTAACTATGGCTACACCTTC. This sequence encodes CASSSWDRANYGYTF. V usage is TRBV11-2 and J usage is TRBJ1-2; TRBD1 matches at 7 bases. Per germline, CDR1 SGHAT and CDR2 FQNNGV. The CDR3 runs 15 residues. V lost 4 bases, J lost 0 bases, and 5 bases stayed unmatched.

CDR3 DNA sequence: TGTGCCAGTAGTACATTGTGGGACAGGCTAGAAGCTTTCTTT. Residues: CASSTLWDRLEAFF. J is TRBJ1-1 and V is TRBV19; 8 nucleotides match TRBD1. The CDR3 covers 14 residues. The J segment lost 8 bases and the V segment lost 4 bases, leaving 9 bases of the junction unmatched. CDR1 is LNHDA, CDR2 SQIVND, per germline (reference sequence).

Concerning this clone itself: Germline and junction disagree at one end, which may indicate a read error. The V gene is TRBV2, the J gene TRBJ1-1; possibly TRBD1 for D (6 bases). Germline V gives CDR1 SNHLY, CDR2 FYNNEI. This CDR3 contains 14 residues. The CDR3 region is CASNEQGSNTEAFF. The DNA for the CDR3 is TGTGCCAGCAATGAACAGGGATCGAACACTGAAGCTTTCTTT.

The CDR3 nucleotides read TGCAGCGTCGCGAAGACAGGGGGGCGAGAAAAACTGTTTTTT. Protein: CSVAKTGGREKLFF. This sequence joins TRBV29-1 and TRBJ1-4; the match to TRBD1 covers 9 bases. The CDR3 is made up of 14 amino acids. V shed 6 bases, J shed 8 bases, and the junction held 10 bases outside the gene matches. The V gene's germline CDR1 is SQVTM and CDR2 ANQGSEA.

The chain is built from TRBV6-5 and TRBJ1-6, with 7 positions matching TRBD1. Germline V gene sequence: CDR1 MNHEY, CDR2 SVGAGI. V lost 4 bases to trimming and J lost 10 bases; unmatched junction nucleotides: 13. CDR3 size: 16 residues. The CDR3 DNA sequence: TGTGCCAGCAGTTCTTCCTGGACAGGTCTAGGATCACCCCTCCACTTT. The encoded protein is CASSSSWTGLGSPLHF.

This rearrangement joins TRBV28 to TRBJ1-1; D unresolved. Deletions cut 5 bases from V and 1 base from J, with 5 bases between. From germline, CDR1 is MDHEN and CDR2 SYDVKM. The CDR3 spans 12 residues. In DNA form, the CDR3 reads TGTGCCAGCAGTGCTTGGAACACTGAAGCTTTCTTT. Encoded protein: CASSAWNTEAFF.

The chain carries TRBV6-5 and TRBJ2-5; a weak D match, TRBD1 (5 bases). The ends were cut back, 0 bases at V and 4 bases at J, with 12 bases in the middle. The CDR3 is 15 amino acids. Germline CDR1 and CDR2: MNHEY and SVGAGI. The CDR3 nucleotides are TGTGCCAGCAGTTACTCGACACTTAGGGGAGAGACCCAGTACTTC. Amino acids: CASSYSTLRGETQYF.

This clone showed up just once. This chain connects TRBV7-8 to TRBJ1-3; D is undetermined. CDR1 SGHVS and CDR2 FQNEAQ come from the germline V gene. Between the trimmed V and J ends, which lost 5 bases and 3 bases, there was a span of 17 bases. The CDR3 covers 16 residues. The chain's CDR3 is CASSRTGGDFGNTIYF. In DNA, the CDR3 is TGTGCCAGCAGCCGTACCGGCGGGGATTTTGGAAACACCATATATTTT.

This sequence joins TRBV6-2 or TRBV6-3 and TRBJ2-1; 11 bases align to TRBD2. The CDR3 runs 15 residues. V lost 5 bases to trimming and J lost 3 bases; unmatched junction nucleotides: 3. In germline, CDR1 is MNHEY, CDR2 SVGEGT. In nucleotides, the CDR3 is TGTGCCAGCAGTATACTAGCGGGAGACTACAATGAGCAGTTCTTC. Amino acid sequence: CASSILAGDYNEQFF.

The rearrangement links TRBV18 to TRBJ1-1, with TRBD1 as a possible D gene (5 bases). V lost 0 bases, J lost 3 bases, and 11 bases lay in between. The CDR3 extends over 15 amino acids. Germline values: CDR1 KGHSH, CDR2 LQKENI. The CDR3 loop reads CASSPPSGTDTEAFF. As DNA, the CDR3 is TGTGCCAGCTCACCACCTTCGGGGACGGACACTGAAGCTTTCTTT.

The V call is TRBV15, the J call TRBJ2-7, with 7 bases that match TRBD2. Per germline, CDR1 LNHNV and CDR2 YYDKDF (reference sequence). The ends lost 6 bases at V and 1 base at J; junction bases unmatched: 6. The length of the CDR3 is 14 residues. The CDR3, as DNA: TGTGCCACCAGTATCGGGGGGACTTCCTACGAGCAGTACTTC. It specifies CATSIGGTSYEQYF.